This T cell receptor beta chain was observed in a study of radiation and T cells in renal cell carcinoma. This CDR3 spans 16 amino acids. Profiling relied on immunoSEQ multiplex PCR, and the TCRdb table lists in-frame clones only, not all of them. The sample carries some 78,000 clones, about 88% recorded once. Regarding time point: blood 4 weeks post-SBRT, at nephrectomy. Treatment meaning: 15 Gy SBRT to primary tumor, nephrectomy 4 weeks later. The clonotype was recovered from a woman between 70 and 85 years old with renal cell carcinoma. The V gene is TRBV21-1, the J gene TRBJ1-5; the tabulated D call, TRBD1, remains unverified against the DNA. TRBV21-1 is termed a pseudogene. The specimen comprised blood, sampled from a patient whose treatment included radiotherapy and nephrectomy. The CDR3 region is CASSNSGTPRDQPQHF. CDR3 DNA: TGTGCCAGCAGCAACTCCGGGACACCGAGGGACCAGCCCCAGCATTTT.